This TCR beta chain was sequenced for a study of PD-1 blockade in classical Hodgkin lymphoma. Findings and caveats of the study: Before treatment, complete responders showed about the same diversity as newly diagnosed patients. The repertoire differences lack a defined cause, possibly disease activity or prior therapy.

The CDR3 totals 13 residues. With 7 bases removed from V and 9 bases from J, the gap between germline ends came to 19 bases. The germline CDR1 and CDR2 sequences are SGHRS and YFSETQ. The method was immunoSEQ multiplex PCR; TCRdb's version includes in-frame clones alone and lacks a portion of them. Altogether about 6,300 clones are present, just over 85% being singletons, with the ten largest covering 45%. With no exception, relapse followed autologous stem cell transplantation in all patients, and brentuximab vedotin exposure varied. Worth noting for this clone: Its antigen is not identified.

The sequence was collected from a human donor with classical Hodgkin lymphoma. The sequencing used peripheral blood mononuclear cells (PBMCs), collected before the second cycle of nivolumab. The rearrangement links TRBV5-1 to TRBJ2-5; D is ambiguous. The chain's CDR3 is CASSSSLPGSQYF. The CDR3 DNA is TGCGCCAGCTCGAGTTCTTTGCCGGGTTCCCAGTACTTC.